This T cell receptor (beta chain) originates from a study of cytomegalovirus exposure and HLA in healthy donors. Study in general: The approximately 610 first-cohort repertoires shared a platform with the approximately 130 validation repertoires, as reported in a later analysis.

A remark on this clone: Its target is not known.

Germline CDR1 reads MNHEY; CDR2 reads SMNVEV (reference sequence). The CDR3 sequence is 18 residues long. The germline V and J ends were trimmed by 6 bases and 4 bases, with 25 bases remaining between them. The data were produced by immunoSEQ multiplex PCR, yet TCRdb's version contains in-frame clones alone and is incomplete. Of some 120,000 clones listed, about 90% were seen once; the top ten hold approximately 2%. Study findings and constraints: Most sequenced TCRs were rare (though some public TCRs occurred in many donors). The tendency of first-cohort TCR clusters to co-occur in the roughly 120 validation repertoires was the finding of a later analysis.

This chain connects TRBV27 to TRBJ1-5; D perhaps matches TRBD1 (5 bases). The sequence was collected from a woman aged 18-29 years in good health and CMV-seronegative. The sample comprised PBMCs. The chain's CDR3 is CASRPKVSAGPNNQPQHF. In nucleotides, the CDR3 is TGTGCCAGCAGACCGAAGGTGTCAGCGGGGCCAAATAATCAGCCCCAGCATTTT.